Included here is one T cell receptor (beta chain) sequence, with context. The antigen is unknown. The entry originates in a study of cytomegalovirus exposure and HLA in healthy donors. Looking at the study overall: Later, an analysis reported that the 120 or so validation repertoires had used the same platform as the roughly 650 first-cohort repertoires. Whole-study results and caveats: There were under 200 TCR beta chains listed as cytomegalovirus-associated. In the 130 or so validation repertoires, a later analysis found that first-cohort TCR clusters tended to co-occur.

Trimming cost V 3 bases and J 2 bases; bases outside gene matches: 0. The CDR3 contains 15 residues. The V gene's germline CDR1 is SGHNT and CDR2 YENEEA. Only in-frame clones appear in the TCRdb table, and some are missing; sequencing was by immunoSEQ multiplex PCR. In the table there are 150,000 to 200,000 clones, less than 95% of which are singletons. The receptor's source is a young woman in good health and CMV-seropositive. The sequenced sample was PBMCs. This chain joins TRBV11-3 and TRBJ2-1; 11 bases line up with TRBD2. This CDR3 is CASSFSGGAYNEQFF. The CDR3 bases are TGTGCCAGCAGCTTTAGCGGGGGGGCCTACAATGAGCAGTTCTTC.